The present entry profiles one T cell receptor (beta chain) with its context. What it recognizes is unknown. One end of the junction fails to match germline, which may point to a read error. The CDR3 loop spans 15 amino acids. Germline CDR1 reads SGHTA; CDR2 reads FQGNSA. This specimen comes from a study of cytomegalovirus exposure and HLA in healthy donors. The PCR ran on 60 Vbeta and 13 Jbeta primers. Here immunoSEQ multiplex PCR was the method, and the copy in TCRdb shows in-frame clones only, minus some. This sample carries 70,000 or so clones, with approximately 2.7% going to the ten biggest clones. General study findings and limits: A later analysis by the authors found several of the most significant clusters apparently linked to common viral pathogens.

The sample comprised PBMCs. This receptor was taken from a man aged 40-55 years in good health and CMV-seronegative. This sequence joins TRBV7-2 and TRBJ1-3; possible D gene TRBD1, 5 bases. The CDR3 spells CASSLGGYSGNNIYF. DNA for the CDR3: TGTGCCAGCAGCTTAGGGGGCTACTCTGGAAACAACATATATTTT.